The 5 T cell receptor beta chains reported below all come from one sample, sequenced in a study of cytomegalovirus exposure and HLA in healthy donors. Using immunoSEQ multiplex PCR, the repertoire was profiled, and TCRdb retains in-frame clones only, with some absent. The sample includes 200,000 to 250,000 clones, less than 90% of them seen just once. Source material: PBMCs. The receptors here all came from a woman younger than 35 in good health and CMV-seronegative.

The V and J genes are TRBV15 and TRBJ2-1, with 9 bases fitting TRBD2. The CDR3 runs to 15 residues. CDR1 LNHNV and CDR2 YYDKDF come from the germline V gene (reference sequence). The ends lost 0 bases at V and 9 bases at J; junction bases unmatched: 6. The CDR3 loop is CATSRDRGLAREQFF. In DNA, the CDR3 is TGTGCCACCAGCAGAGATCGGGGACTAGCCCGTGAGCAGTTCTTC.

The chain has TRBV19 and TRBJ1-2, with a tentative D call TRBD1 (5 bases). This CDR3 contains 13 residues. Per germline, CDR1 LNHDA and CDR2 SQIVND (reference sequence). V was trimmed by 7 bases and J by 3 bases, leaving 12 bases between them. In DNA form, the CDR3 reads TGTGCCAGTAACCAGGGTTTTTACTATGGCTACACCTTC. Encoded protein: CASNQGFYYGYTF.

This clone was found a few times. The chain carries TRBV19 and TRBJ2-7; TRBD2 is a possible D gene (6 bases). This CDR3 is built from 14 residues. Looked up from germline, CDR1 is LNHDA and CDR2 is SQIVND (reference sequence). V was trimmed by 3 bases and J by 4 bases, leaving 13 bases between them. The CDR3 region has the DNA TGTGCCAGTAGTATCGGGCTAGCGCTGTACGAGCAGTACTTC. Residues: CASSIGLALYEQYF.

DNA of the CDR3: TGTGCCAGCAGCTTAGACCCCACAGGGCTCTATGGCTACACCTTC. Its protein product is CASSLDPTGLYGYTF. This sequence joins TRBV7-6 and TRBJ1-2; weak D call: TRBD1 (6 bases). This CDR3 has 15 residues. V was clipped by 1 base and J by 4 bases, with 13 bases between them. Looked up from germline, CDR1 is SGHVS and CDR2 is FNYEAQ.

The V call is TRBV6-1, the J call TRBJ2-1; D perhaps matches TRBD2 (6 bases). Trimming took off 3 bases at V and 3 bases at J, with 9 bases between the two ends. Germline V gene data show CDR1 as MNHNS and CDR2 as SASEGT. This CDR3 has 14 amino acids. The CDR3 coding sequence is TGTGCCAGCAGTGATATTAGCGGCTACAATGAGCAGTTCTTC. This encodes CASSDISGYNEQFF.